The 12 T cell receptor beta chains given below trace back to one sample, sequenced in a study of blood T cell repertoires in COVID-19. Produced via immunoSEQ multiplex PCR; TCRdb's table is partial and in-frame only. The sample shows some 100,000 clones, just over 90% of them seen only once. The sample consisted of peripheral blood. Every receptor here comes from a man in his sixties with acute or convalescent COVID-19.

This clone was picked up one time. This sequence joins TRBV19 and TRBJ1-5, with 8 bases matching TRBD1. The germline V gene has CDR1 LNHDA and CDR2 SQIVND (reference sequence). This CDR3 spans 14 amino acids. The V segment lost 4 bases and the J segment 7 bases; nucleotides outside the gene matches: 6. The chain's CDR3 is CASSRQGSGQPQHF. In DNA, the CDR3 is TGTGCCAGTAGTAGACAGGGGTCGGGGCAGCCCCAGCATTTT.

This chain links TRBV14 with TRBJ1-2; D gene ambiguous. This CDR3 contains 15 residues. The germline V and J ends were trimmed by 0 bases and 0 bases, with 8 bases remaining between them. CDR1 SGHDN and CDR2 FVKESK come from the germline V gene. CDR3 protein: CASSQDWRSNYGYTF. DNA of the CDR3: TGTGCCAGCAGCCAAGATTGGAGGTCTAACTATGGCTACACCTTC.

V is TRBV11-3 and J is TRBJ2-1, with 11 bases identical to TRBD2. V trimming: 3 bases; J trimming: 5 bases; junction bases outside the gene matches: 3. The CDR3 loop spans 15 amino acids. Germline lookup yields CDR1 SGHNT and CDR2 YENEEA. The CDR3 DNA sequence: TGTGCCAGCAGCTTCGGACTAGCGGGCGACAATGAGCAGTTCTTC. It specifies CASSFGLAGDNEQFF.

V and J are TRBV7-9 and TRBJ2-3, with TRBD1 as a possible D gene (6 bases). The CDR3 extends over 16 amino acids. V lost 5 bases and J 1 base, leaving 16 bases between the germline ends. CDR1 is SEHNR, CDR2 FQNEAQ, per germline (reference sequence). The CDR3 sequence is CASSHGQFGGTDTQYF. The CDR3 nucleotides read TGTGCCAGCAGCCATGGACAGTTTGGGGGCACAGATACGCAGTATTTT.

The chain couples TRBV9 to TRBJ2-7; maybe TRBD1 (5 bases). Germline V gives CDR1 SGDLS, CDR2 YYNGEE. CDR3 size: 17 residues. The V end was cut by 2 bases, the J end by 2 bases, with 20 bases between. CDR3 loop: CASSVLRARESPYEQYF. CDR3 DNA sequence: TGTGCCAGCAGCGTCCTCCGGGCCAGGGAATCCCCCTACGAGCAGTACTTC.

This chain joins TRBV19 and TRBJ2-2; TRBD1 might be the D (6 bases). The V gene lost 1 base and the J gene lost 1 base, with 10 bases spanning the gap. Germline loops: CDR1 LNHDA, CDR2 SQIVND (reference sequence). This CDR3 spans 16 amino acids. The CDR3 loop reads CASSIVGGVNTGELFF. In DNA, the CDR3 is TGTGCCAGTAGTATAGTAGGGGGAGTGAACACCGGGGAGCTGTTTTTT.

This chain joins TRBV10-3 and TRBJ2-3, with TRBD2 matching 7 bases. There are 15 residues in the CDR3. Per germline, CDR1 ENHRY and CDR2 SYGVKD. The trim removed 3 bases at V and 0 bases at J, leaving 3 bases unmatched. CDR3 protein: CAISDGAGSTDTQYF. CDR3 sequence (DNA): TGTGCCATCAGTGACGGAGCGGGAAGCACAGATACGCAGTATTTT.

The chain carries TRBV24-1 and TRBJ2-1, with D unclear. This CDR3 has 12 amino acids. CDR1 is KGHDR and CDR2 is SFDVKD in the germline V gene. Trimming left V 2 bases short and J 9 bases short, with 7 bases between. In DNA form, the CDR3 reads TGTGCCACCAGTGATTCCAACTTTGAGCAGTTCTTC. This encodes CATSDSNFEQFF.

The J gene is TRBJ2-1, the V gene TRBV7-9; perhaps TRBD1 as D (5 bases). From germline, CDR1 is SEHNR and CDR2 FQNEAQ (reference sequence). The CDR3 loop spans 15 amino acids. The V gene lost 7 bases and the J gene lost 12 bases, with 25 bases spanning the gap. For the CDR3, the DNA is TGTGCCAGCAAAACCGGGTCACCGGACCCCACAGGGCAGTTCTTC. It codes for CASKTGSPDPTGQFF.

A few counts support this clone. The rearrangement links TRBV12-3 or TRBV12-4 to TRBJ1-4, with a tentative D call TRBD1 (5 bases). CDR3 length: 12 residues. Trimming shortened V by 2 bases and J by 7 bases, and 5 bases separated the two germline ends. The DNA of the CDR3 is TGTGCCAGCAGTTTAAGGGGTGAAAAACTGTTTTTT. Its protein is CASSLRGEKLFF.

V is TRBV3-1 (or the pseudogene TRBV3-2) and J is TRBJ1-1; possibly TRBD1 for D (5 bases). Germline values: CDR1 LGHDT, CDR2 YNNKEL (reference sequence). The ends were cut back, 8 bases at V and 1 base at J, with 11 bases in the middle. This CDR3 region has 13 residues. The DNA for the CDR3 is TGTGCCAGCGGGGAAACAGGGAACACTGAAGCTTTCTTT. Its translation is CASGETGNTEAFF.

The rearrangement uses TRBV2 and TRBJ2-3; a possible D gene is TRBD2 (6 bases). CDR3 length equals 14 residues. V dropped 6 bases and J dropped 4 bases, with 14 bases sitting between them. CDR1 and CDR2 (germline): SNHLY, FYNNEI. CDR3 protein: CASRDREIADTQYF. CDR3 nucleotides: TGTGCCAGCAGAGACCGGGAGATTGCAGATACGCAGTATTTT. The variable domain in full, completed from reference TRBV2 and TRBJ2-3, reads EPEVTQTPSHQVTQMGQEVILRCVPISNHLYFYWYRQILGQKVEFLVSFYNNEISEKSEIFDDQFSVERPDGSNFTLKIRSTKLEDSAMYFCASRDREIADTQYFGPGTRLTVL.